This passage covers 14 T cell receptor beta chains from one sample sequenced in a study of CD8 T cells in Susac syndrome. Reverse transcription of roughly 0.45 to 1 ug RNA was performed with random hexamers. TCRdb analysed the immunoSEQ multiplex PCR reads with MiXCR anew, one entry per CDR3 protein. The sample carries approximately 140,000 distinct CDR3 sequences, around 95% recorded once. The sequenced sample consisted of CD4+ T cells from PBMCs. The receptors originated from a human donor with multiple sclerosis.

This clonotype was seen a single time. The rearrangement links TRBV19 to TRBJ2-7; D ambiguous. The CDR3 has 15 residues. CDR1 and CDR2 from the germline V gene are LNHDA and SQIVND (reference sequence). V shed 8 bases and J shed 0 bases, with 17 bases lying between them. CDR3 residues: CASALRAGSSYEQYF. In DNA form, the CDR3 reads TGTGCCAGTGCGTTGCGCGCCGGCAGCTCCTACGAGCAGTACTTC.

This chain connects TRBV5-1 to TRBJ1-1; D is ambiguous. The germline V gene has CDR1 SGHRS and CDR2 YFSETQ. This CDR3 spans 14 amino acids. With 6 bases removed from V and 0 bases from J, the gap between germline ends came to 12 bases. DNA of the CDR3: TGCGCCAGCAAGGATGACTCCCTGAACACTGAAGCTTTCTTT. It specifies CASKDDSLNTEAFF.

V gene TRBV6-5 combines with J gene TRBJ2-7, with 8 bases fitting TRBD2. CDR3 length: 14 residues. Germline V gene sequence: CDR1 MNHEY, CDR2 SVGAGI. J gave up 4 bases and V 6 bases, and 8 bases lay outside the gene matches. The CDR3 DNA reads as TGTGCCAGCAGCCCCGGGACTAGAGGGTACGAGCAGTACTTC. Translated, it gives CASSPGTRGYEQYF.

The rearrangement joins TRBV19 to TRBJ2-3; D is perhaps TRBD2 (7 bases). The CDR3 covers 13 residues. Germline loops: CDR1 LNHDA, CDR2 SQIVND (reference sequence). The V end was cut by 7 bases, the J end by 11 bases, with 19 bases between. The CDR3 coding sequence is TGTGCCAGTAAGGGGGAGGGGAAGTGGGGGCAGTATTTT. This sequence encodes CASKGEGKWGQYF.

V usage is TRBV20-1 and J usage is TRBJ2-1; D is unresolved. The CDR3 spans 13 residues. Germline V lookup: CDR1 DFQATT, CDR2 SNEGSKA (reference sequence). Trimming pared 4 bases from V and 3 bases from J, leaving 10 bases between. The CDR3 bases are TGCAGTGCTAAGGTGGGAAACTACAATGAGCAGTTCTTC. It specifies CSAKVGNYNEQFF.

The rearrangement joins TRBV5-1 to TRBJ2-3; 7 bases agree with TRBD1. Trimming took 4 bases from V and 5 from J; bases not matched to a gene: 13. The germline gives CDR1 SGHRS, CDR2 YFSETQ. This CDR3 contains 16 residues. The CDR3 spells CASSTGDREGEDTQYF. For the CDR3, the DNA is TGCGCCAGCAGCACCGGAGACAGGGAAGGAGAAGATACGCAGTATTTT. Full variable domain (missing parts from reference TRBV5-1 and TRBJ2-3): KAGVTQTPRYLIKTRGQQVTLSCSPISGHRSVSWYQQTPGQGLQFLFEYFSETQRNKGNFPGRFSGRQFSNSRSEMNVSTLELGDSALYLCASSTGDREGEDTQYFGPGTRLTVL.

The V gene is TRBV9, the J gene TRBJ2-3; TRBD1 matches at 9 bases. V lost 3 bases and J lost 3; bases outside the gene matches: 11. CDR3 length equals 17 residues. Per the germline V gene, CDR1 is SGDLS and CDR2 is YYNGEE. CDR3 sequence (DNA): TGTGCCAGCAGCGCCGACCTAACAGGGGGCGGGACAGATACGCAGTATTTT. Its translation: CASSADLTGGGTDTQYF.

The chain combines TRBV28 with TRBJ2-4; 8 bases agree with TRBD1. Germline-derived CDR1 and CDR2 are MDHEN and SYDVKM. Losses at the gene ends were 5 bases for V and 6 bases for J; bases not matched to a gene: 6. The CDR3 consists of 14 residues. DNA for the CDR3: TGTGCCAGCAGTGAGGGGACAGGTGGAAACATTCAGTACTTC. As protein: CASSEGTGGNIQYF. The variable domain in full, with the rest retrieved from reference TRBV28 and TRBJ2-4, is DVKVTQSSRYLVKRTGEKVFLECVQDMDHENMFWYRQDPGLGLRLIYFSYDVKMKEKGDIPEGYSVSREKKERFSLILESASTNQTSMYLCASSEGTGGNIQYFGAGTRLSVL.

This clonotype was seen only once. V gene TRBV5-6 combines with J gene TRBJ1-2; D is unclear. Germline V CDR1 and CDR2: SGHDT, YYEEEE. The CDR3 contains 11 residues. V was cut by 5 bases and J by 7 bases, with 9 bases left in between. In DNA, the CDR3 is TGTGCCAGCAGTTATAACAGTGGCTACACCTTC. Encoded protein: CASSYNSGYTF.

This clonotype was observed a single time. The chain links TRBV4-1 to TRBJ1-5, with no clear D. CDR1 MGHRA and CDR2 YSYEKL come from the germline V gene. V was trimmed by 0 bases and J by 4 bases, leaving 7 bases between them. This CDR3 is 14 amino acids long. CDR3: CASSQEDGNQPQHF. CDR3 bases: TGCGCCAGCAGCCAAGAAGACGGGAATCAGCCCCAGCATTTT.

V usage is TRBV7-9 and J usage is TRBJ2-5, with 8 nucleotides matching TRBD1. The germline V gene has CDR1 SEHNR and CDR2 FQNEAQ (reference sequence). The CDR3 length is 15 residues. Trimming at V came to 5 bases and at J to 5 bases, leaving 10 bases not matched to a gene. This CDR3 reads CASSPQTGAGETQYF. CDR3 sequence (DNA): TGTGCCAGCAGCCCCCAGACAGGGGCGGGGGAGACCCAGTACTTC.

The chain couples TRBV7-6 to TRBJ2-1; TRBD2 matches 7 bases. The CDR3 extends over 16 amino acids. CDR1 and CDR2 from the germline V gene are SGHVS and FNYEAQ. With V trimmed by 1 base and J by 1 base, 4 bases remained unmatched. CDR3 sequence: CASSLEASGSYNEQFF. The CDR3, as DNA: TGTGCCAGCAGCTTAGAGGCTAGCGGTTCCTACAATGAGCAGTTCTTC.

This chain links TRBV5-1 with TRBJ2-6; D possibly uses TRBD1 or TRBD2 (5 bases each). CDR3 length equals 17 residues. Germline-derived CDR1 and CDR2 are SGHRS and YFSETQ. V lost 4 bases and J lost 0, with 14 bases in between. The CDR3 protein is CASSPGTLHSGANVLTF. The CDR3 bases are TGCGCCAGCAGCCCCGGGACCTTACACTCTGGGGCCAACGTCCTGACTTTC.

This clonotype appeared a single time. In DNA, the CDR3 is TGTGCCAGCAAGGGCCAAGTGAGGGTGGGCCATGAGCAGTTCTTC. It is translated as CASKGQVRVGHEQFF. The rearrangement links TRBV28 to TRBJ2-1; a possible D gene is TRBD2 (5 bases). This CDR3 is built from 15 residues. CDR1 and CDR2 from the germline V gene are MDHEN and SYDVKM. V lost 7 bases to trimming and J lost 8 bases, with 21 bases between them.